This T cell receptor (beta chain) is from a study of blood T cell repertoires in COVID-19. As for the study in general: In each case, the material was cDNA or gDNA derived from T cells, B-cell-depleted T cells, or PBMCs.

The CDR3 loop spans 18 amino acids. Germline assignment: CDR1 SGHRS and CDR2 YFSETQ. V trimming: 4 bases; J trimming: 0 bases; junction bases outside the gene matches: 11. Per the original methods: Estimated nucleated cell counts came from reference gene primer amplification. Assay used: immunoSEQ multiplex PCR; TCRdb lists only in-frame clones, some missing. The DNA gave D and trimming, while V, J and clone size come from that table. The table lists 150,000 to 200,000 clones, around 87% of them singletons. The source material was peripheral blood. This clonotype was obtained from a woman of 80 years or more in a cohort sampled during active or convalescent COVID-19. The chain joins TRBV5-1 to TRBJ1-4; 8 bases line up with TRBD1. In nucleotides, the CDR3 is TGCGCCAGCAGCAGCACAGGGGGAAATGTTGCAACTAATGAAAAACTGTTTTTT. Its translation is CASSSTGGNVATNEKLFF.